The rows below give T cell receptor beta chains drawn from one sample of a study of cytomegalovirus exposure and HLA in healthy donors. The method was immunoSEQ multiplex PCR; TCRdb's version includes in-frame clones alone and lacks a portion of them. The table shows approximately 150,000 clones, with 75% to 80% occurring only once. What was sequenced was PBMCs. All receptors come from a woman aged 40 to 55 in good health and CMV-seropositive. CDR3s include the opening cysteine and the closing phenylalanine or tryptophan. Each record gives: V gene, D gene, J gene, clone size, CDR3 DNA, CDR3 protein. The D gene is left open where the match is weak. Clone size appears in some rows only: once, few, many, or a class for an expanded clone.

v_call: TRBV25-1
d_call: TRBD1
j_call: TRBJ1-2
clone_size: once
cdr3_nt: TGTGCCAGCAGTGAGCCCGGGACAGTAGCTAACTATGGCTACACCTTC
cdr3_aa: CASSEPGTVANYGYTF

v_call: TRBV6-1
d_call: TRBD1
j_call: TRBJ2-7
clone_size: NA
cdr3_nt: TGTGCCAGCAGTGAAGCCGGGACAGGGATCTACGAGCAGTACTTC
cdr3_aa: CASSEAGTGIYEQYF

v_call: TRBV6-6
d_call: NA
j_call: TRBJ2-7
clone_size: NA
cdr3_nt: TGTGCCAGCAGTGACCAGGTAACCTCTGGCTACGAGCAGTACTTC
cdr3_aa: CASSDQVTSGYEQYF

v_call: TRBV6-5
d_call: TRBD2
j_call: TRBJ2-7
clone_size: NA
cdr3_nt: TGTGCCAGCAGTTACTCCTCGACTAGCGTGATACACGAGCAGTACTTC
cdr3_aa: CASSYSSTSVIHEQYF

v_call: TRBV7-9
d_call: TRBD1
j_call: TRBJ2-3
clone_size: NA
cdr3_nt: TGTGCCAGCAGCACCGGACAGGGGGGTGCAGATACGCAGTATTTT
cdr3_aa: CASSTGQGGADTQYF

v_call: TRBV18
d_call: TRBD1
j_call: TRBJ1-2
clone_size: few
cdr3_nt: TGTGCCAGCTCACCAGGACAGGGGGACTATGGCTACACCTTC
cdr3_aa: CASSPGQGDYGYTF

v_call: TRBV5-6
d_call: NA
j_call: TRBJ1-1
clone_size: NA
cdr3_nt: TGTGCCAGCAGCCCCGGAGTGCTAGAAGCTTTCTTT
cdr3_aa: CASSPGVLEAFF

v_call: TRBV19
d_call: TRBD1
j_call: TRBJ1-5
clone_size: NA
cdr3_nt: TGTGCCAGTAGCACCCCAGGGGGTAGCAATCAGCCCCAGCATTTT
cdr3_aa: CASSTPGGSNQPQHF

v_call: TRBV12-5
d_call: NA
j_call: TRBJ1-1
clone_size: NA
cdr3_nt: TGTGCTAGTGGTCTATACGGAGGAATGGGTGAAGCTTTCTTT
cdr3_aa: CASGLYGGMGEAFF

v_call: TRBV2
d_call: TRBD1
j_call: TRBJ1-5
clone_size: NA
cdr3_nt: TGTGCCAGCAGCCCCCCCGGGACAGAGAATCAGCCCCAGCATTTT
cdr3_aa: CASSPPGTENQPQHF

v_call: TRBV28
d_call: NA
j_call: TRBJ1-2
clone_size: NA
cdr3_nt: TGTGCCAGCAGTTTAAATATTAACTATGGCTACACCTTC
cdr3_aa: CASSLNINYGYTF

v_call: TRBV7-2
d_call: TRBD2
j_call: TRBJ2-3
clone_size: NA
cdr3_nt: TGTGCCAGCAGCTTCGGCGGGAGTACAGATACGCAGTATTTT
cdr3_aa: CASSFGGSTDTQYF

v_call: TRBV12-5
d_call: NA
j_call: TRBJ2-4
clone_size: NA
cdr3_nt: TGTGCTAGTGCCACGATCGGACTCGAAAACATTCAGTACTTC
cdr3_aa: CASATIGLENIQYF

v_call: TRBV7-9
d_call: NA
j_call: TRBJ2-1
clone_size: NA
cdr3_nt: TGTGCCAGCAGCTATAGCAGGGTCGCTGAGCAGTTCTTC
cdr3_aa: CASSYSRVAEQFF

v_call: TRBV19
d_call: NA
j_call: TRBJ2-5
clone_size: NA
cdr3_nt: TGTGCCAGTAGTGCGGGTCTCTTCAAGGAGACCCAGTACTTC
cdr3_aa: CASSAGLFKETQYF

v_call: TRBV18
d_call: TRBD2
j_call: TRBJ2-3
clone_size: NA
cdr3_nt: TGTGCCAGCTCACCTCCAGCGGGAGGGCCCGCCGGTGATACGCAGTATTTT
cdr3_aa: CASSPPAGGPAGDTQYF

v_call: TRBV19
d_call: NA
j_call: TRBJ2-7
clone_size: few
cdr3_nt: TGTGCCAGTAGTATGAGGACTTATTCCTACGAGCAGTACTTC
cdr3_aa: CASSMRTYSYEQYF

v_call: TRBV11-2
d_call: NA
j_call: TRBJ1-4
clone_size: NA
cdr3_nt: TGTGCCAGCAGCTTAGGACAGGCGCCTGAAAAACTGTTTTTT
cdr3_aa: CASSLGQAPEKLFF

v_call: TRBV30
d_call: NA
j_call: TRBJ1-4
clone_size: NA
cdr3_nt: TGTGCCTGGAGTGCCCCCGGGACACCACTTGCAACTAATGAAAAACTGTTTTTT
cdr3_aa: CAWSAPGTPLATNEKLFF

v_call: TRBV5-4
d_call: TRBD1
j_call: TRBJ2-4
clone_size: NA
cdr3_nt: TGTGCCAGCAGTCCCACAGGGGGCGACGTAAACATTCAGTACTTC
cdr3_aa: CASSPTGGDVNIQYF

v_call: TRBV7-9
d_call: TRBD2
j_call: TRBJ2-3
clone_size: NA
cdr3_nt: TGTGCCAGCAGCTTAGTAGCGGGGTTCTTAACAGATACGCAGTATTTT
cdr3_aa: CASSLVAGFLTDTQYF

v_call: TRBV7-6
d_call: NA
j_call: TRBJ1-1
clone_size: NA
cdr3_nt: TGTGCCAGCAGCTTTGGGCAGGAGGTCACTGAAGCTTTCTTT
cdr3_aa: CASSFGQEVTEAFF

v_call: TRBV7-8
d_call: NA
j_call: TRBJ1-1
clone_size: NA
cdr3_nt: TGTGCCAGCAGCTTACCAGGAAACACTGAAGCTTTCTTT
cdr3_aa: CASSLPGNTEAFF

v_call: TRBV2
d_call: TRBD2
j_call: TRBJ2-3
clone_size: NA
cdr3_nt: TGTGCCAGCGGGGGGGGAAGCACAGATACGCAGTATTTT
cdr3_aa: CASGGGSTDTQYF

v_call: TRBV19
d_call: TRBD1
j_call: TRBJ1-2
clone_size: NA
cdr3_nt: TGTGCCAGTAGTATAGCGGGACAGGGGGTTAACTATGGCTACACCTTC
cdr3_aa: CASSIAGQGVNYGYTF

v_call: TRBV28
d_call: TRBD2
j_call: TRBJ2-5
clone_size: NA
cdr3_nt: TGTGCCAGCGGGACTAGCGGGGAGACCCAGTACTTC
cdr3_aa: CASGTSGETQYF

v_call: TRBV9
d_call: TRBD1
j_call: TRBJ1-1
clone_size: NA
cdr3_nt: TGTGCCAGCAGCGTAGTGGCAGGGGGGAGTACTGAAGCTTTCTTT
cdr3_aa: CASSVVAGGSTEAFF

v_call: TRBV4-3
d_call: NA
j_call: TRBJ1-1
clone_size: few
cdr3_nt: TGCGCCAGCAGCCAAGGACTTTCAACCGCCACAGCTTTCTTT
cdr3_aa: CASSQGLSTATAFF

v_call: TRBV18
d_call: TRBD2
j_call: TRBJ2-3
clone_size: NA
cdr3_nt: TGTGCCAGCTCACCTGGCGGGAGTGCCCAAAGCACAGATACGCAGTATTTT
cdr3_aa: CASSPGGSAQSTDTQYF

v_call: TRBV6-5
d_call: TRBD1
j_call: TRBJ1-1
clone_size: few
cdr3_nt: TGTGCCAGCACCCCGGACAGGTCGCTTCCCGAAGCTTTCTTT
cdr3_aa: CASTPDRSLPEAFF

v_call: TRBV5-4
d_call: NA
j_call: TRBJ1-2
clone_size: NA
cdr3_nt: TGTGCCAGCAGCTTCCCGACAATTCCTGGCTACACCTTC
cdr3_aa: CASSFPTIPGYTF

v_call: TRBV18
d_call: TRBD1
j_call: TRBJ2-2
clone_size: NA
cdr3_nt: TGTGCCAGCTCACCACGAGATCAGGGGGTCGGCGGGGAGCTGTTTTTT
cdr3_aa: CASSPRDQGVGGELFF

v_call: TRBV7-9
d_call: NA
j_call: TRBJ1-1
clone_size: NA
cdr3_nt: TGTGCCAGCAGCCCCTCCTCGAACACTGAAGCTTTCTTT
cdr3_aa: CASSPSSNTEAFF

v_call: TRBV5-1
d_call: NA
j_call: TRBJ1-3
clone_size: NA
cdr3_nt: TGCGCCAGCAGCTTCGACACTGGAAACACCATATATTTT
cdr3_aa: CASSFDTGNTIYF